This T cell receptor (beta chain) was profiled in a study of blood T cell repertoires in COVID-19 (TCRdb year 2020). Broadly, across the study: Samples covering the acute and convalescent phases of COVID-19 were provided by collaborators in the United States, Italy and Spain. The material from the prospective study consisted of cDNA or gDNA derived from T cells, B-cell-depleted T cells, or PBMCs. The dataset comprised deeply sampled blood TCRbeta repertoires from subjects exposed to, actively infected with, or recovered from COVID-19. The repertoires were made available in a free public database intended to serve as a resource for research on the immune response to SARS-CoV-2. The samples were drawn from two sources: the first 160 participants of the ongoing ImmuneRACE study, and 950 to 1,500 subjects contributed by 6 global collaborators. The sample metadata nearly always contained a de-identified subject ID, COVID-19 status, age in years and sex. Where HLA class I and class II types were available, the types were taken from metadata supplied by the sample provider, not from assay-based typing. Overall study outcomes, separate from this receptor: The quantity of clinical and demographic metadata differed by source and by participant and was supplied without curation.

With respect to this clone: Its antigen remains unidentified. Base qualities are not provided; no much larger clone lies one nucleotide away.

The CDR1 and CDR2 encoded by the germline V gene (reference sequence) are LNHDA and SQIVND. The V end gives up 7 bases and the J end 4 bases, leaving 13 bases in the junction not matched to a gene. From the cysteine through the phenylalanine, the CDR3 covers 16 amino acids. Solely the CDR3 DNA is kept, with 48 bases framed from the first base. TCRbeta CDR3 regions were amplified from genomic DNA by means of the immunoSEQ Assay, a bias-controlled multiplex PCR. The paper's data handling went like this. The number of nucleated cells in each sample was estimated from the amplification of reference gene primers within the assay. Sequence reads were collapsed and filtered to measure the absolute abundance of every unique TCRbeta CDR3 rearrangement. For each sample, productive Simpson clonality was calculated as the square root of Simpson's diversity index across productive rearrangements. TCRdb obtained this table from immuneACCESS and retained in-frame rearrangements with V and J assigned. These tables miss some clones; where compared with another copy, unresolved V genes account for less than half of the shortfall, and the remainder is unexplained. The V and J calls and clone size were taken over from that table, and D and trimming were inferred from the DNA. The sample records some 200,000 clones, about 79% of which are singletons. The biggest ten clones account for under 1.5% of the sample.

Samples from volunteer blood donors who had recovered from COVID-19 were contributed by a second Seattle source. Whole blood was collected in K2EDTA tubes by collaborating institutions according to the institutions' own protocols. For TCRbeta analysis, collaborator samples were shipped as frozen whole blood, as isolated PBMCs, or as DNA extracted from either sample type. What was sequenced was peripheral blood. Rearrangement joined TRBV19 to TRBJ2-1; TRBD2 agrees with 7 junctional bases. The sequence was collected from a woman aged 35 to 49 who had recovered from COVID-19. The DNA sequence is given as TGTGCCAGTACCGCCTACTGGCGGGGGAATTACAATGAGCAGTTCTTC. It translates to CASTAYWRGNYNEQFF. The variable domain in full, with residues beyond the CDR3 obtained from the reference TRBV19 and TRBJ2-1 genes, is DGGITQSPKYLFRKEGQNVTLSCEQNLNHDAMYWYRQDPGQGLRLIYYSQIVNDFQKGDIAEGYSVSREKKESFPLTVTSAQKNPTAFYLCASTAYWRGNYNEQFFGPGTRLTVL.